Sequencing of this T cell receptor (beta chain) was carried out in a study of tumor-infiltrating lymphocytes in localized non-small cell lung cancer. V dropped 5 bases and J dropped 2; count of bases not matched to a gene: 3. CDR3 length: 15 residues. In germline, CDR1 is MNHEY, CDR2 SMNVEV (reference sequence). Repertoires were generated with immunoSEQ multiplex PCR, while TCRdb's copy carries only in-frame clones and drops some. The sample carries thousands of clones, 74% recorded once. Only a few counts were recorded for this clone. The sequenced sample consisted of uninvolved lung tissue not adjacent to the tumor. This TCR was sampled from a human donor with non-small cell lung cancer. This rearrangement joins TRBV27 to TRBJ1-5; 10 nucleotides agree with TRBD1. CDR3 in amino acids: CASSRDRGGNQPQHF. CDR3 nucleotides: TGTGCCAGCAGTCGGGACAGGGGAGGCAATCAGCCCCAGCATTTT.